The T cell receptor (beta chain) described here comes from a study of T cells in Graves' hyperthyroidism and ophthalmopathy. Whole-study findings and limits: From stable hyperthyroidism, ophthalmopathy was separated by a 13 V-J model.

In this sample, this clonotype turned up many times. Its antigen is as yet unknown. Per the germline V gene, CDR1 is SGHAT and CDR2 is FQDESV (reference sequence). Trimming cost V 3 bases and J 0 bases, with 11 bases left between them. The CDR3 totals 16 residues. There were TCR beta CDR3 regions amplified from RNA transcripts. HTBI primers were the set used in a first-round RT-PCR of the TCR CDR3. A single record per CDR3 protein comes from TCRdb applying MiXCR to the multiplex PCR reads. Of about 530,000 distinct CDR3 sequences listed, 17% are singletons. Disease lasting under 3 months, a NOSPECS grade of at least 4, and a Clinical Activity Score of at least 3 were features of the ophthalmopathy patients.

This sequence was found in a woman under 30 with Graves' ophthalmopathy. Sequencing used blood. The chain couples TRBV11-1 to TRBJ1-4; possibly TRBD1 for D (5 bases). In DNA, the CDR3 is TGTGCCAGCAGCTTGGGGACCTCCGCAACTAATGAAAAACTGTTTTTT. Translation: CASSLGTSATNEKLFF.